Listed here are 14 T cell receptor beta chains from one sample, sequenced in a study of T cell responses to AZD1222 COVID-19 vaccine (dated by TCRdb to 2020 to 2022). The library was generated by the immunoSEQ multiplex PCR assay. Not all clones reach the TCRdb copy of this immuneACCESS table, which keeps in-frame sequences only. Checked studies attribute under half of the gap to unresolved V genes and leave the rest unexplained. The sample table lists 150,000 to 200,000 clones, 75% to 95% of them with a count of one. About 4.4% of the sample belongs to the ten largest clones. In the paper's terms, the time point label means: baseline before first vaccination. Sequenced here: peripheral blood, sampled on day 0 of AZD1222 vaccination. All receptors derive from an adult in good health.

The J gene is TRBJ2-7, the V gene TRBV4-1; 7 nucleotides match TRBD1. With V trimmed by 3 bases and J by 3 bases, 8 bases remained unmatched. The germline CDR1 and CDR2 sequences are MGHRA and YSYEKL. This CDR3 contains 15 residues. CDR3 nucleotide sequence: TGCGCCAGCAGCCAGCCGGGACAGAGTCTCTACGAGCAGTACTTC. Translating gives CASSQPGQSLYEQYF.

The gene calls are TRBV11-3 and TRBJ2-6; possibly TRBD2 for D (5 bases). CDR3 size: 16 residues. V dropped 3 bases and J dropped 4 bases, with 13 bases sitting between them. Germline V CDR1 and CDR2: SGHNT, YENEEA. CDR3 amino acids: CASSFGGYLGANVLTF. In DNA, the CDR3 is TGTGCCAGCAGCTTTGGAGGTTATTTGGGGGCCAACGTCCTGACTTTC.

The sample holds one count of this clone. This CDR3 is CASSLYSGRLEGYGYTF. The CDR3 coding sequence is TGTGCCAGCAGCTTATATTCCGGACGTTTAGAAGGCTATGGCTACACCTTC. This chain uses TRBV7-8 with TRBJ1-2; D gene unclear. CDR1 and CDR2 (germline): SGHVS, FQNEAQ. The CDR3 is made up of 17 amino acids. Trimming pared 2 bases from V and 4 bases from J, leaving 20 bases between.

The genes are TRBV9 and TRBJ1-6; 8 bases map to TRBD1. The CDR3 has 15 residues. Germline CDR1 and CDR2: SGDLS and YYNGEE. The junction had 7 bases not matched to a gene; V was cut back by 4 bases and J by 7 bases. The CDR3 bases are TGTGCCAGCAGCCCCGGACAGGGCCGCAATTCACCCCTCCACTTT. Its translation is CASSPGQGRNSPLHF.

This rearrangement joins TRBV5-4 to TRBJ1-3; 7 bases are shared with TRBD1. Germline CDR1 and CDR2: SGHNT and YYREEE (reference sequence). This CDR3 comprises 18 residues. The trim removed 4 bases at V and 0 bases at J, leaving 13 bases unmatched. The CDR3 sequence: CASSRRQGSLSSGNTIYF. In nucleotides, the CDR3 is TGTGCCAGCAGCCGCCGACAGGGATCCTTGAGCTCTGGAAACACCATATATTTT.

This chain links TRBV7-3 with TRBJ2-3; D is possibly TRBD1 or TRBD2 (5 bases each). Germline V CDR1 and CDR2: SGHTA, FQGTGA. The CDR3 is 15 amino acids. The V end was cut by 2 bases, the J end by 2 bases, with 11 bases between. The chain's CDR3 is CASSLYGTTTDTQYF. CDR3 coding DNA: TGTGCCAGCAGCTTATACGGGACCACCACAGATACGCAGTATTTT.

The V and J genes are TRBV18 and TRBJ2-3; possible D gene TRBD1, 6 bases. V was pared by 4 bases and J by 3 bases, with 17 bases between. This CDR3 comprises 16 residues. Germline V lookup: CDR1 KGHSH, CDR2 LQKENI. DNA for the CDR3: TGTGCCAGCTCACTATGGCGCCAGGGGTCGACAGATACGCAGTATTTT. It encodes CASSLWRQGSTDTQYF.

This chain joins TRBV2 and TRBJ1-2; no clear D gene. V gave up 4 bases and J gave up 7 bases, with 13 bases separating them. Germline CDR1 is SNHLY and CDR2 is FYNNEI. This CDR3 region has 13 residues. CDR3 amino acids: CASSALGPSGYTF. CDR3 sequence (DNA): TGTGCCAGCAGTGCTCTGGGTCCCTCTGGCTACACCTTC.

V and J are TRBV15 and TRBJ2-1; 12 bases line up with TRBD2. Germline CDR1 and CDR2: LNHNV and YYDKDF (reference sequence). The length of the CDR3 is 17 residues. After removal of 2 bases from V and 8 bases from J, the junction contained 10 bases not matched to a gene. CDR3 sequence: CATSRTPLAGGTHEQFF. The CDR3 DNA reads TGTGCCACCAGCAGAACCCCTCTAGCGGGAGGGACGCATGAGCAGTTCTTC.

The rearrangement joins TRBV28 to TRBJ2-7; TRBD2 matches at 10 bases. Germline-derived CDR1 and CDR2 are MDHEN and SYDVKM. Germline trimming cut 6 bases from V and 6 bases from J; bases unmatched to any gene: 11. The CDR3 runs 15 residues. CDR3 amino acids: CASSLASGRVLEQYF. The CDR3 DNA sequence: TGTGCCAGCAGCTTGGCTAGCGGGAGAGTTCTCGAGCAGTACTTC. Supplemented by reference TRBV28 and TRBJ2-7, the full variable domain reads DVKVTQSSRYLVKRTGEKVFLECVQDMDHENMFWYRQDPGLGLRLIYFSYDVKMKEKGDIPEGYSVSREKKERFSLILESASTNQTSMYLCASSLASGRVLEQYFGPGTRLTVT.

The chain joins TRBV6-5 to TRBJ1-6; 8 bases line up with TRBD1. This CDR3 spans 15 amino acids. Per germline, CDR1 MNHEY and CDR2 SVGAGI. The junction had 9 bases not matched to a gene; V was cut back by 5 bases and J by 9 bases. CDR3 nucleotide sequence: TGTGCCAGCAGTAACTACAGGGGGGAGAGTTCACCCCTCCACTTT. This gives the protein CASSNYRGESSPLHF.

V usage is TRBV15 and J usage is TRBJ2-3, with a weak D call TRBD1 (5 bases). The germline gives CDR1 LNHNV, CDR2 YYDKDF (reference sequence). CDR3 size: 14 residues. The V and J ends lost 3 bases and 5 bases respectively, with 12 bases between them. CDR3 sequence (DNA): TGTGCCACCAGCAGGCCAGGGTTGGGAGATACGCAGTATTTT. Its translation: CATSRPGLGDTQYF. Based on the CDR3 plus reference TRBV15 and TRBJ2-3, the full variable domain is DAMVIQNPRYQVTQFGKPVTLSCSQTLNHNVMYWYQQKSSQAPKLLFHYYDKDFNNEADTPDNFQSRRPNTSFCFLDIRSPGLGDTAMYLCATSRPGLGDTQYFGPGTRLTVL.

The V gene is TRBV5-4, the J gene TRBJ2-1; 7 bases align to TRBD2. After removal of 3 bases from V and 8 bases from J, the junction contained 11 bases not matched to a gene. The CDR3 sequence is 15 residues long. CDR1 is SGHNT, CDR2 YYREEE, per germline (reference sequence). In nucleotides, the CDR3 is TGTGCCAGCAGCTCGAAGACCGGGACTACCGATGAGCAGTTCTTC. This encodes CASSSKTGTTDEQFF.

This rearrangement joins TRBV21-1 to TRBJ1-5. TRBV21-1 corresponds to a pseudogene. The CDR3 consists of 16 residues. Written as DNA, the CDR3 is TGTGCCAGCAGCAAAGGGATGGTCGGATTGGATCAGCCCCAGCATTTT. Residues: CASSKGMVGLDQPQHF.